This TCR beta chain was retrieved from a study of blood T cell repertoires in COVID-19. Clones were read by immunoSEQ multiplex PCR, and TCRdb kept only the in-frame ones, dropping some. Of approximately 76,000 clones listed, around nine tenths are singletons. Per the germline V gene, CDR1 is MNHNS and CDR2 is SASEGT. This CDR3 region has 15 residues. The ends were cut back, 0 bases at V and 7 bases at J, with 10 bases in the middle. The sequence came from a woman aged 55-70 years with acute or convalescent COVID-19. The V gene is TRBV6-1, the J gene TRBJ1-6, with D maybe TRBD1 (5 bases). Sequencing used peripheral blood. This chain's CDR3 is CASSEARGFNSPLHF. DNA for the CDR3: TGTGCCAGCAGTGAAGCACGGGGGTTCAATTCACCCCTCCACTTT.